The 10 T cell receptor beta chains given below trace back to one sample, sequenced in a study of neurological immune-mediated disorders. Each CDR3 protein gets one entry after TCRdb re-called the 5' RACE reads with MiXCR. The sample comprises about 25,000 distinct CDR3 sequences, about 3.5% of which are singletons, and 6% to 8% rests with the top ten. The sequenced sample consisted of PBMCs. Every receptor here comes from a woman aged 25 to 45 with multiple sclerosis.

As concerns this clonotype: This may be a read error, as it is one base from a much larger clone. CDR3 nucleotide sequence: TGCGCCAGCAGCTGGGGACCGACTAGAGAGCAGTACTTC. It encodes CASSWGPTREQYF. This chain connects TRBV5-1 to TRBJ2-7; D is perhaps TRBD2 (6 bases). The CDR3 has 13 residues. The germline V and J ends were trimmed by 3 bases and 7 bases, with 14 bases remaining between them. CDR1 is SGHRS, CDR2 YFSETQ, per germline.

This clonotype occurred many times. The CDR3 DNA sequence: TGTGCCAGCAGCCTCTTCAGGGGCGCCGGGGAGCTGTTTTTT. This encodes CASSLFRGAGELFF. The V gene is TRBV11-2, the J gene TRBJ2-2; D might be TRBD1 (6 bases). This CDR3 is built from 14 residues. The germline V gene encodes CDR1 SGHAT and CDR2 FQNNGV. Trimming stripped 5 bases from V and 6 bases from J, with 13 bases between.

CDR3 DNA: TGCGCCAGCAGCTTGCTCGACTCGTCTTACAATGAGCAGTTCTTC. Translation gives CASSLLDSSYNEQFF. The rearrangement uses TRBV5-1 and TRBJ2-1; D gene uncertain. From germline, CDR1 is SGHRS and CDR2 YFSETQ. The CDR3 is 15 amino acids. Trimming pared 1 base from V and 4 bases from J, leaving 12 bases between.

This clonotype has ten or more counts. The chain combines TRBV28 with TRBJ2-2, with TRBD1 as a possible D gene (5 bases). V was trimmed by 5 bases and J by 5 bases, leaving 12 bases between them. Germline V gene lookup returns CDR1 MDHEN and CDR2 SYDVKM. The CDR3 sequence is 14 residues long. The CDR3 reads CASSITGFTGELFF. The CDR3 region has the DNA TGTGCCAGCAGTATTACAGGATTTACCGGGGAGCTGTTTTTT.

Points on this clonotype: The junction does not match germline at one end; this may be a read error. V is TRBV7-2 and J is TRBJ2-1; 10 bases are shared with TRBD2. Germline V lookup: CDR1 SGHTA, CDR2 FQGNSA. The CDR3 runs to 18 residues. The CDR3 coding sequence is TGTGCCAGCAGCCAACGGACTAGCGGTGGGGAAACCTACATTGAGCAGTTCTTC. This gives the protein CASSQRTSGGETYIEQFF.

This clonotype was counted at least ten times. The chain employs TRBV27 and TRBJ1-2; D unresolved. V was cut by 0 bases and J by 10 bases, with 12 bases left in between. Looked up from germline, CDR1 is MNHEY and CDR2 is SMNVEV (reference sequence). CDR3 size: 13 residues. In DNA form, the CDR3 reads TGTGCCAGCAGTTTATCAGGGCTAAGCGCCTACACCTTC. It encodes CASSLSGLSAYTF.

This clonotype has ten or more counts. This chain uses TRBV20-1 with TRBJ1-6; D is uncertain. The CDR3 contains 15 residues. Looked up from germline, CDR1 is DFQATT and CDR2 is SNEGSKA (reference sequence). Trimming stripped 3 bases from V and 5 bases from J, with 14 bases between. In nucleotides, the CDR3 is TGCAGTGCTAGGCCCCAGCAGCTAGATAATTCACCCCTCCACTTT. It translates to CSARPQQLDNSPLHF.

This clonotype was recorded many times. Relative to the germline gene, one junction end is altered; a read error may explain this. V gene TRBV7-2 combines with J gene TRBJ1-6; D may be TRBD1 (6 bases). In germline, CDR1 is SGHTA, CDR2 FQGNSA. This CDR3 spans 15 amino acids. The CDR3 DNA reads as TGTGCCAGCAGCCATGGGGACACCTATAATTCACCCCTCAACTTT. Its translation is CASSHGDTYNSPLNF.

This clonotype was recorded a few times. A single base separates this from a much larger clone, so it may be a read error. This chain joins TRBV11-2 and TRBJ1-5; TRBD1 is a possible D gene (5 bases). CDR3 length: 14 residues. The germline gives CDR1 SGHAT, CDR2 FQNNGV. The CDR3 bases are TGTGCCAGCAGCTTAGCCGGCGGGGCTCAGCCCCAGAATTTT. Protein: CASSLAGGAQPQNF.

This clonotype showed up many times. The chain couples TRBV11-2 to TRBJ2-7; 7 bases fit TRBD1. Germline lookup yields CDR1 SGHAT and CDR2 FQNNGV. The trim removed 3 bases at V and 2 bases at J, leaving 7 bases unmatched. The CDR3 spans 15 residues. DNA of the CDR3: TGTGCCAGCAGCTTTAATATGGGACAGCCCTACGAGCAGTACTTC. As protein: CASSFNMGQPYEQYF.